This T cell receptor beta chain was identified during a study of cytomegalovirus exposure and HLA in healthy donors. Germline V CDR1 and CDR2: SGHRS, YFSETQ. The CDR3 length is 16 residues. V shed 2 bases and J 1 base; nucleotides not matched to a gene: 7. Study-wide results and limits: It was approximately 160 TCR beta chains that were listed as cytomegalovirus-associated.

PCR involved 60 Vbeta and 13 Jbeta primers. Sequencing was performed with immunoSEQ multiplex PCR; in TCRdb, only in-frame clones are kept and a portion is missing. The sample contains over 120,000 clones, around a tenth of which appear only once. About this clone: Its antigen is unknown. In the same sample, other DNA sequences code for this CDR3.

The chain is built from TRBV5-1 and TRBJ1-1; 8 nucleotides line up with TRBD1. Sequenced sample: PBMCs. This receptor was obtained from a man in his fifties or sixties in good health and CMV-seronegative. CDR3: CASSLRGQGRNTEAFF. Here the CDR3 DNA reads TGCGCCAGCAGCTTACGAGGACAGGGAAGGAACACTGAAGCTTTCTTT.